The 19 T cell receptor beta chains given below trace back to one sample, sequenced in a study of T cells in Graves' hyperthyroidism and ophthalmopathy. Amplification of TCR beta CDR3 regions used RNA as the template. The HTBI primer set drove a first-round RT-PCR of the TCR CDR3. TCRdb redid the calling of the multiplex PCR reads with MiXCR, one entry per CDR3 protein. The profile shows around 690,000 distinct CDR3 sequences, 15% to 20% of them singletons. The sample comprised blood. These receptors were collected from a man aged 50-60 years with Graves' hyperthyroidism.

This clonotype occurred many times. The J gene is TRBJ2-7, the V gene TRBV28; D gene uncertain. The CDR3 covers 14 residues. V was trimmed by 8 bases and J by 0 bases, leaving 14 bases between them. Per germline, CDR1 MDHEN and CDR2 SYDVKM. The DNA of the CDR3 is TGTGCCAGCCGCGGTTCGCTCTCCTCCTACGAGCAGTACTTC. Its translation is CASRGSLSSYEQYF.

Many counts were recorded for this clonotype. This rearrangement joins TRBV27 to TRBJ2-2; TRBD2 matches at 12 bases. V lost 5 bases and J lost 7; bases outside the gene matches: 11. Germline V gives CDR1 MNHEY, CDR2 SMNVEV (reference sequence). This CDR3 is 17 amino acids long. The CDR3 here is CASSPPLAGGGNGELFF. Written as DNA, the CDR3 is TGTGCCAGCAGTCCCCCCCTAGCGGGAGGGGGGAACGGGGAGCTGTTTTTT.

The rearrangement uses TRBV7-9 and TRBJ2-7, with D tentatively TRBD1 (5 bases). This CDR3 spans 17 amino acids. The germline gives CDR1 SEHNR, CDR2 FQNEAQ (reference sequence). The V end was cut by 1 base, the J end by 0 bases, with 16 bases between. CDR3 in DNA: TGTGCCAGCAGCTTAGTTAAGGGGCGACAGATCTCCTACGAGCAGTACTTC. Residues: CASSLVKGRQISYEQYF.

Concerning this clonotype: In this CDR3 the conserved last residue, phenylalanine or tryptophan, is missing, so a read error is likely. The J gene is TRBJ2-5, the V gene TRBV2; D may correspond to TRBD1 or TRBD2 (6 bases each). The CDR3 is made up of 13 amino acids. CDR1 and CDR2 (germline): SNHLY, FYNNEI. Trimming removed 8 bases at V and 1 base at J, with 11 bases between. The CDR3 region is CASSGDSQETQYL. CDR3 nucleotides: TGTGCCAGCTCAGGGGACTCCCAAGAGACCCAGTACCTC.

This chain links TRBV7-2 with TRBJ2-7, with TRBD1 identical over 9 bases. This CDR3 is 16 amino acids long. In germline, CDR1 is SGHTA, CDR2 FQGNSA. Trimming cost V 1 base and J 6 bases; bases outside gene matches: 10. The CDR3 sequence: CASSLGQGVSRGEQYF. The CDR3 coding sequence is TGTGCCAGCAGCTTAGGACAGGGGGTCTCTAGAGGCGAGCAGTACTTC.

This clonotype was seen many times. CDR3 sequence: CASSSTGGRQPQHF. In DNA, the CDR3 is TGTGCCAGCAGCTCAACAGGGGGTAGGCAGCCCCAGCATTTT. V usage is TRBV28 and J usage is TRBJ1-5, with 8 bases aligning to TRBD1. Germline V gene data show CDR1 as MDHEN and CDR2 as SYDVKM. Trimming removed 6 bases from V and 7 bases from J; junction bases left unmatched: 8. The CDR3 is 14 residues long.

This clonotype was counted between two and nine times. DNA for the CDR3: TGTGCCACCGTCGGGAGCGGGGAGACCCAGTACTTC. Its translation: CATVGSGETQYF. This chain connects TRBV6-2 or TRBV6-3 to TRBJ2-5; perhaps TRBD2 as D (6 bases). CDR3 length: 12 residues. Trimming pared 10 bases from V and 5 bases from J, leaving 14 bases between. Germline V gene lookup returns CDR1 MNHEY and CDR2 SVGEGT.

This clonotype was counted many times. This chain uses TRBV28 with TRBJ2-7; 9 bases line up with TRBD2. This CDR3 spans 16 amino acids. Germline assignment: CDR1 MDHEN and CDR2 SYDVKM. Trimming at V came to 3 bases and at J to 5 bases, leaving 11 bases not matched to a gene. CDR3 in amino acids: CASSFSKAGGLDEQYF. The CDR3 DNA reads TGTGCCAGCAGTTTCTCCAAAGCGGGAGGACTCGACGAGCAGTACTTC.

This clonotype was observed a handful of times. The CDR3 DNA reads TGTGCCATCAGTGAGTCGGCTAGCGGGACGGGCGAGCAGTACTTC. This codes for CAISESASGTGEQYF. The chain links TRBV10-3 to TRBJ2-7; 9 nucleotides line up with TRBD2. Unmatched junction bases numbered 6, after V lost 0 bases and J lost 6 bases. CDR3 size: 15 residues. Germline lookup yields CDR1 ENHRY and CDR2 SYGVKD.

This clonotype has at least ten counts. The V gene is TRBV2, the J gene TRBJ1-1, with D perhaps TRBD1 (6 bases). The V end was cut by 7 bases, the J end by 7 bases, with 16 bases between. CDR1 is SNHLY and CDR2 is FYNNEI in the germline V gene. There are 13 residues in the CDR3. CDR3 in DNA: TGTGCCAGCAAAAAGGGGGGAACCAATGAAGCTTTCTTT. Translated, it gives CASKKGGTNEAFF.

This clonotype was seen a few times. The genes are TRBV5-1 and TRBJ2-3; no firm D call. This CDR3 is 14 amino acids long. Germline V lookup: CDR1 SGHRS, CDR2 YFSETQ. V lost 6 bases and J lost 4, with 15 bases in between. CDR3 DNA: TGCGCCAGCACCCCATCGAGCGCGGCAGATACGCAGTATTTT. As protein: CASTPSSAADTQYF.

The table lists this clonotype with a few counts. The CDR3 loop reads CASSDTGGWGTEAFF. The CDR3, as DNA: TGTGCCAGCAGTGACACCGGGGGATGGGGTACTGAAGCTTTCTTT. The chain is built from TRBV25-1 and TRBJ1-1; a possible D gene is TRBD1 (5 bases). Trimming removed 3 bases from V and 5 bases from J, with 16 bases in between. The CDR3 runs to 15 residues. The germline V gene encodes CDR1 MGHDK and CDR2 SYGVNS.

With respect to this clonotype: A much more abundant neighbour one base away suggests this may be a read error. J is TRBJ2-7 and V is TRBV18, with a weak D call TRBD1 (6 bases). Germline CDR1 reads KGHSH; CDR2 reads LQKENI. The ends were cut back, 6 bases at V and 0 bases at J, with 15 bases in the middle. This CDR3 is 15 amino acids long. The CDR3 reads CASSGVRDNSYEQYF. DNA of the CDR3: TGTGCCAGCTCCGGGGTCAGGGACAACTCCTACGAGCAGTACTTC.

This clonotype was counted many times. The chain recombines TRBV2 with TRBJ1-1; D uncertain. The CDR3 extends over 15 amino acids. The V end lost 2 bases, the J end lost 1 base, and 11 bases lay between the germline ends. CDR1 and CDR2 (germline): SNHLY, FYNNEI. The CDR3 region has the DNA TGTGCCAGCAGTGAATCTGGGCAGCAGAACACTGAAGCTTTCTTT. This codes for CASSESGQQNTEAFF.

The chain has TRBV30 and TRBJ1-4, with D perhaps TRBD1 (5 bases). The germline gives CDR1 GTSNPN, CDR2 SVGIG (reference sequence). There are 14 residues in the CDR3. The germline V and J ends were trimmed by 2 bases and 8 bases, with 15 bases remaining between them. The CDR3 region is CAWSKQGQREKLFF. CDR3 nucleotide sequence: TGTGCCTGGAGTAAGCAGGGCCAGAGGGAAAAACTGTTTTTT.

This clonotype was counted ten times or more. The CDR3 nucleotides read TGTGCCAGCTCAGAAGGAAGCAGGGGGATTGAAAAGACCCAGTACTTC. Its protein is CASSEGSRGIEKTQYF. This chain joins TRBV7-9 and TRBJ2-5; 7 nucleotides match TRBD1. The CDR3 extends over 16 amino acids. The V and J ends lost 8 bases and 6 bases, in that order; junction bases with no gene match: 18. Per the germline V gene, CDR1 is SEHNR and CDR2 is FQNEAQ (reference sequence).

V and J are TRBV19 and TRBJ1-6; no clear D. The ends were cut back, 10 bases at V and 5 bases at J, with 15 bases in the middle. Germline CDR1 and CDR2: LNHDA and SQIVND (reference sequence). The CDR3 has 14 residues. The CDR3 DNA reads TGTGCCACTCGCCCACCGGGCCATAATTCACCCCTCCACTTT. Its protein product is CATRPPGHNSPLHF.

This clonotype has just a few counts. The gene calls are TRBV4-3 and TRBJ2-7, with 10 positions matching TRBD1. CDR3 length: 15 amino acids. The ends lost 3 bases at V and 7 bases at J; junction bases unmatched: 9. The germline V gene has CDR1 LGHNA and CDR2 YSLEER. CDR3 loop: CASSHNDRGLGEQYF. CDR3 bases: TGCGCCAGCAGCCACAACGACAGGGGGCTTGGGGAGCAGTACTTC.

This clonotype was counted between two and nine times. The chain carries TRBV3-1 and TRBJ2-3; 8 nucleotides match TRBD2. Losses at the gene ends were 0 bases for V and 3 bases for J; bases not matched to a gene: 8. Germline CDR1 is LGHDT and CDR2 is YNNKEL (reference sequence). CDR3 length: 17 amino acids. The CDR3 reads CASSQDFGRAGTDTQYF. In DNA form, the CDR3 reads TGTGCCAGCAGCCAAGATTTCGGGAGGGCTGGGACAGATACGCAGTATTTT.